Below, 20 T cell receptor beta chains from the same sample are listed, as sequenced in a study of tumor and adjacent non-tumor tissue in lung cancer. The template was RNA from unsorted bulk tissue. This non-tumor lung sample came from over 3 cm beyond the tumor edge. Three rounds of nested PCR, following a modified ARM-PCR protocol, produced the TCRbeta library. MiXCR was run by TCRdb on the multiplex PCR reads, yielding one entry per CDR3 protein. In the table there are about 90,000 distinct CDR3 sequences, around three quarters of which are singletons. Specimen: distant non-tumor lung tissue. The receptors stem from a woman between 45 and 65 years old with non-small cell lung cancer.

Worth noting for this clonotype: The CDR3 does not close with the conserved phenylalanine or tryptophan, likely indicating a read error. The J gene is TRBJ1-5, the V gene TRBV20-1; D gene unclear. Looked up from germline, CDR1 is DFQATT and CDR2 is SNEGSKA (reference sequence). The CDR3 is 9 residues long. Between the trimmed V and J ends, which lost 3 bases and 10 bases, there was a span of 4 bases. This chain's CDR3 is CSASHPQHL. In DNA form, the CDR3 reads TGCAGTGCTAGTCACCCCCAGCATTTG.

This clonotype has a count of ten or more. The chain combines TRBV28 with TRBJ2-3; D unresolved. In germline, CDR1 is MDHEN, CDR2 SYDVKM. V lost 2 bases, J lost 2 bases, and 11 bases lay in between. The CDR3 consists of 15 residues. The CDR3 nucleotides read TGTGCCAGCAGTTTACCCTCCTCGCTCACAGATACGCAGTATTTT. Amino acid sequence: CASSLPSSLTDTQYF.

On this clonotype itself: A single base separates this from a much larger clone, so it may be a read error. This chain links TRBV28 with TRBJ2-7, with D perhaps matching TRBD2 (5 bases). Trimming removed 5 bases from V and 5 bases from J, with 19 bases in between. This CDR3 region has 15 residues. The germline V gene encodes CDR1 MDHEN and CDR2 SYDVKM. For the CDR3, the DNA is TGTGCCAGCAGTCGTCAGTGGGAGCGGAGCGACGAGCAGTACTTC. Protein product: CASSRQWERSDEQYF.

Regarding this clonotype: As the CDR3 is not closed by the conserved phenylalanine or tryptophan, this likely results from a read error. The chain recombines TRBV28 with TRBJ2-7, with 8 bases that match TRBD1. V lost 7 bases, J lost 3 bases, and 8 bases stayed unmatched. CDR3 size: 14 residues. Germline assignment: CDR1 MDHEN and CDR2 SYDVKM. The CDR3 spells CASNFPGQGYEQYS. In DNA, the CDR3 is TGTGCCAGCAATTTCCCCGGACAGGGCTACGAGCAGTACTCC.

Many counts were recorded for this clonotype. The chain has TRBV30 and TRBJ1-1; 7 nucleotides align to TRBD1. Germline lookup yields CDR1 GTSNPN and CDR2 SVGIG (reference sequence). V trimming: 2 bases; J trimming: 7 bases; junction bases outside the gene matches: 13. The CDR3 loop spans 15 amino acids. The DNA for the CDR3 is TGTGCCTGGAGTCCGGGCGGCAGGGGGGCCAGTGAAGCTTTCTTT. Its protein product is CAWSPGGRGASEAFF.

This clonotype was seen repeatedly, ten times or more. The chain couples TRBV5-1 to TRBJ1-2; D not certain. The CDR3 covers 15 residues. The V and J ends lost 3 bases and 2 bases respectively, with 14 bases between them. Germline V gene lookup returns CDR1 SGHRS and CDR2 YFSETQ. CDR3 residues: CASSSFDGVNYGYTF. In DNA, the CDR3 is TGCGCCAGCAGCTCCTTCGATGGGGTGAACTATGGCTACACCTTC.

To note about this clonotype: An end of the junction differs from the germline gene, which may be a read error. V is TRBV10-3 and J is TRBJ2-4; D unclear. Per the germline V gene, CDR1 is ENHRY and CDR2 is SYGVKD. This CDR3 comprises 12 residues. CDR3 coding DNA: TGTGTCGGCGGTCCTGCCAACAACATTCAGTACTTC. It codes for CVGGPANNIQYF.

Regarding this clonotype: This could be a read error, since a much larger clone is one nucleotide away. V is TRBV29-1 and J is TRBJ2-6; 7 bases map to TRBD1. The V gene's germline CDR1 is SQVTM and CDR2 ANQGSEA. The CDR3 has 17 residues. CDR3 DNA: TGCAGCGTTGGGGGACAGAGTTCTTTCTCTGGGGCCAACATCCTGACTTTC. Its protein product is CSVGGQSSFSGANILTF.

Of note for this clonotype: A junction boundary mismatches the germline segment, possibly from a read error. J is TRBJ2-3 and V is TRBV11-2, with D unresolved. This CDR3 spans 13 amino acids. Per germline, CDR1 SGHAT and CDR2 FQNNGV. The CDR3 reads CASSLNRADTRYF. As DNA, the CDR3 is TGTGCCAGCAGCTTGAATCGGGCAGATACGCGGTATTTT.

The CDR3 bases are TGCATTGTTGAAAGCGGGTTCACCTACGAGCAGTACTTC. It translates to CIVESGFTYEQYF. The V and J genes are TRBV29-1 and TRBJ2-7, with D possibly matching TRBD2 (6 bases). The CDR3 covers 13 residues. Germline loops: CDR1 SQVTM, CDR2 ANQGSEA.

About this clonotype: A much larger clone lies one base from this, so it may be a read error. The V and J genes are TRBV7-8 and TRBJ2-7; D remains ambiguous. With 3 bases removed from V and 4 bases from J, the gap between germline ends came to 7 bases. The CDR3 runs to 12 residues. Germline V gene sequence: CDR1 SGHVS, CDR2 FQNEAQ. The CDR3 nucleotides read TGTGCCAGCAGCTTTGATGGTTACGAGCAGTACTTC. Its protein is CASSFDGYEQYF.

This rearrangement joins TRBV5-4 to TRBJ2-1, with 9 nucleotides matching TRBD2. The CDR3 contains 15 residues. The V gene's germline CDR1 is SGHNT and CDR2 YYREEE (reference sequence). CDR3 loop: CVISGRSAPYNEQFF. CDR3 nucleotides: TGTGTCATCAGCGGGAGGTCGGCCCCCTACAATGAGCAGTTCTTC. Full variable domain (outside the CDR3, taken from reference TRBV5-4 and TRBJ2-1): ETGVTQSPTHLIKTRGQQVTLRCSSQSGHNTVSWYQQALGQGPQFIFQYYREEENGRGNFPPRFSGLQFPNYSSELNVNALELDDSALYLCVISGRSAPYNEQFFGPGTRLTVL.

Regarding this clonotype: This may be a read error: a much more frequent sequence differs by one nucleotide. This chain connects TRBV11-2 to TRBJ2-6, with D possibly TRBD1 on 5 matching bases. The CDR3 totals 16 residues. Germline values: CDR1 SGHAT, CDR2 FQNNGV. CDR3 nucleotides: TGTGCCAGCAGCTTAGGACAGTTCTCTGGGGTCAACGTCCTGACTTTC. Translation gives CASSLGQFSGVNVLTF.

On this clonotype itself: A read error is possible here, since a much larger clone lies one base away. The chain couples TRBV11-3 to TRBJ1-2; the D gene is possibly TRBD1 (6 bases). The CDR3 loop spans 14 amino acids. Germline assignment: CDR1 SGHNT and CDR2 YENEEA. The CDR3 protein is CVSFRGTTNYGYTF. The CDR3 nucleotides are TGTGTCAGCTTCCGAGGGACAACTAACTATGGCTACACCTTC.

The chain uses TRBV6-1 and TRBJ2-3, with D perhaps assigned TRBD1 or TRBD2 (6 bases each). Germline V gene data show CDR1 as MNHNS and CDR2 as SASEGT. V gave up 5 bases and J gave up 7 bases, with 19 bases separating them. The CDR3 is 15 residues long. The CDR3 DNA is TGTGCCAGCAGTTTACCGACTAGGGGGAGTAATACGCAGTATTTT. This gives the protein CASSLPTRGSNTQYF.

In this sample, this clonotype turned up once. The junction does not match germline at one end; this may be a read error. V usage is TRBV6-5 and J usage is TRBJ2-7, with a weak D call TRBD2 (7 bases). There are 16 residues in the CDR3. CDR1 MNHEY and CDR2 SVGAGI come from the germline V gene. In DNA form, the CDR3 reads TGTGCCAGCAGTTACTCGGATACGGGGGGCTTCTACGAGCAATACTTC. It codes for CASSYSDTGGFYEQYF.

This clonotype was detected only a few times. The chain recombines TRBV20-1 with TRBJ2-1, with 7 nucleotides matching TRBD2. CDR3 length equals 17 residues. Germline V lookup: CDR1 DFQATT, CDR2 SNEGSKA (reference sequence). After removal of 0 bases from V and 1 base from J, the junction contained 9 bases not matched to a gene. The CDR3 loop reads CSARDSSGKGSYNEQFF. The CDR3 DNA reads TGCAGTGCTAGAGATAGCAGCGGGAAAGGGTCCTACAATGAGCAGTTCTTC.

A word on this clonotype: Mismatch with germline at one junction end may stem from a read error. The DNA of the CDR3 is TGTGACAGCAGTCCCCGAGTGACAGAATACTACGAGCAGTACTTC. Translating gives CDSSPRVTEYYEQYF. This rearrangement joins TRBV6-1 to TRBJ2-7; TRBD1 might be the D (5 bases). The CDR3 is made up of 15 amino acids. Germline assignment: CDR1 MNHNS and CDR2 SASEGT.

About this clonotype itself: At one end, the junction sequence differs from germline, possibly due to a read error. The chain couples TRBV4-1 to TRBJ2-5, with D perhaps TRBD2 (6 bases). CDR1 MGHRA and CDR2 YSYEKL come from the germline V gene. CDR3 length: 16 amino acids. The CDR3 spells CASSHDTGGLPETQYF. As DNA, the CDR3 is TGCGCCAGCAGCCACGACACAGGAGGGCTTCCCGAGACTCAGTACTTC.

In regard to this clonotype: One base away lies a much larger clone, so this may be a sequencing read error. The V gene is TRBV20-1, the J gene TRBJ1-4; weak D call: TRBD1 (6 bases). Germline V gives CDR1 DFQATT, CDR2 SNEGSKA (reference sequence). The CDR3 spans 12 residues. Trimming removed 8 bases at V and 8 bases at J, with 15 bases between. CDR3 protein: CSSHSGEEKLFF. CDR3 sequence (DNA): TGCAGTTCTCATTCAGGGGAGGAAAAACTGTTTTTT.